The sequence of this TCR beta chain was determined in a study of early T cells in non-severe SARS-CoV-2 infection. Overall study: Unsorted whole blood bulk RNA was sequenced, with unpaired chains. General observations from the study: Reliance on VDJdb matching favored anti-spike CD8 responses; private and CD4 specificities were missed.

Researchers tagged individual cDNA molecules with unique molecular identifiers. TCRdb re-called the 5' RACE reads through MiXCR, storing one row per CDR3 protein. This table has more than 20,000 distinct CDR3 sequences, 5% to 6% appearing once. This clonotype came up a few times. What it binds is not known. This sample comprised whole blood, obtained at baseline. The clonotype comes from an adult who was a healthcare worker with PCR-confirmed SARS-CoV-2 infection or an uninfected control (not recorded which).

The CDR3, as DNA: TGCGCCAGCAGCCAGGACGTAATGAACACTGAAGCTTTCTTT. As protein: CASSQDVMNTEAFF. The chain employs TRBV5-1 and TRBJ1-1, with D unresolved. Germline V gene sequence: CDR1 SGHRS, CDR2 YFSETQ. Deletions cut 4 bases from V and 0 bases from J, with 10 bases between. This CDR3 has 14 residues.